This note documents a single T cell receptor (beta chain) sequence. The target of this receptor is not known. Base qualities are not provided; no much larger clone lies one nucleotide away. TCR beta chain sequences were generated from genomic DNA using the immunoSEQ assay. The study's processing was this. Any CDR3 sequence that did not begin with the conserved framework cysteine at position 104 was removed by hand. To get clonality, the normalized Shannon's Diversity Index was subtracted from one, giving values from 0 (maximal diversity) to 1 (oligoclonal). To check whether a given CDR3 had different frequencies in two samples, for example brain versus blood, chi-squared comparison-of-proportions tests were used. Public clonotypes were identified through searches of immuneACCESS, and similarity to known antiviral clonotypes was evaluated with the VDJdb browser. As stored in TCRdb, this immuneACCESS dataset retains in-frame rearrangements with V and J assigned. A fraction of the clones does not appear; measured against another copy, unresolved V genes explain less than half of the discrepancy, and the remainder lacks a known reason. From that table come the V and J calls and clone size; the DNA was used to work out D and trimming. The sample table contains about 340,000 clones; only one count was recorded for 85% to 95% of them. Jointly, the top ten make up roughly 6% of the sample.

The time point label, as the study defines it: blood from clinic visit 5 months post-surgery; TSC patient then seizure free. The surgery cases showing the highest brain T cell transcript signatures were chosen for TCR beta chain sequencing of brain tissue and, when available, of blood. Prior to surgery, the patients had been treated with at least one anti-epileptic drug. The TCR-sequenced patients were children whose drug-resistant epilepsy was caused by tuberous sclerosis complex, focal cortical dysplasia, Rasmussen encephalitis or hemimegalencephaly. Bulk genomic DNA was isolated from unsorted brain tissue and whole blood using the Monarch genomic DNA purification kit. CDR3 length: 14 amino acids, cysteine to phenylalanine. Kept here is only the CDR3 DNA, which spans 42 bases and is read in frame from base 1. V is pruned by 4 bases and J by 4 bases, leaving 6 bases of the junction without a gene match. CDR1 is given as SEHNR and CDR2 as FQNEAQ, both from the germline V gene (reference sequence).

This specimen comes from a study of brain T cells in children with intractable seizures (dated by TCRdb to the early 2020s). In the study overall: As a first screen for immune gene transcripts, resected brain tissue from 50 or so pediatric epilepsy surgery cases was run on a NanoString immunology panel. About 70% of the 12 selected surgery cases also had pre-surgery blood sequenced, which left four cases with brain tissue only. Beyond this particular receptor, the publication reports: Sequencing depth differed between pre- and post-surgery blood, so clones missing from the pre-surgery sample may reflect undersampling. Viral specificity was inferred only from CDR3 sequence similarity, and patients' HCMV serostatus was unknown.

The rearranged segments are TRBV7-9 and TRBJ1-1; a stretch of 7 junction bases matches TRBD1. The clonotype comes from a boy under two years old with tuberous sclerosis and intractable seizures. Sequenced here: peripheral blood, sampled 4 to 5 months after surgery. CDR3 protein: CASSSDRVGTEAFF. The sequence in DNA is TGTGCCAGCAGCTCCGACAGGGTGGGCACTGAAGCTTTCTTT. Beyond the CDR3, the reference TRBV7-9 and TRBJ1-1 genes provide the residues; the full variable domain reads: DTGVSQNPRHKITKRGQNVTFRCDPISEHNRLYWYRQTLGQGPEFLTYFQNEAQLEKSRLLSDRFSAERPKGSFSTLEIQRTEQGDSAMYLCASSSDRVGTEAFFGQGTRLTVV.